These T cell receptor beta chains were read from a single sample in a study of T cells after yellow fever vaccination. TCRdb re-derived calls from the 5' RACE reads in MiXCR, one entry per CDR3 protein. The sample has 500,000 to 650,000 distinct CDR3 sequences; roughly a sixth are singletons. The sequencing here drew on PBMCs, taken roughly 5 days after the first yellow fever vaccination. These TCRs come from a man aged 18 to 30 who received the YFV17D yellow fever vaccine. CDR3s include the opening cysteine and the closing phenylalanine or tryptophan. The order of the fields is D gene, clone size, V gene, J gene, CDR3 protein, CDR3 DNA. A D gene is named only where the DNA matches it firmly. Size tells how often a clone was seen (once, few, many) or the class of an expanded clone, and some rows leave it out.

>.|.|TRBV12-3/TRBV12-4|TRBJ2-5
CASSSATETQYF
TGTGCCAGCAGTTCCGCCACAGAGACCCAGTACTTC
>TRBD1|.|TRBV7-2|TRBJ2-5
CASSFPSTGQGATQYF
TGTGCCAGCAGCTTCCCGTCCACGGGACAGGGGGCGACCCAGTACTTC
>.|.|TRBV6-2/TRBV6-3|TRBJ2-7
CASSYARGGYEQYF
TGTGCCAGCAGTTACGCCAGGGGTGGCTACGAGCAGTACTTC
>TRBD1|.|TRBV5-1|TRBJ2-5
CASSPRQGQGETQYF
TGCGCCAGCAGCCCCAGACAGGGGCAGGGGGAGACCCAGTACTTC
>.|.|TRBV4-1|TRBJ1-1
CASSQDPPGAVNTEAFF
TGCGCCAGCAGCCAAGATCCCCCAGGAGCGGTGAACACTGAAGCTTTCTTT
>.|.|TRBV6-1|TRBJ1-6
CASSAGIEGNSPLHF
TGTGCCAGCAGTGCCGGGATTGAGGGGAATTCACCCCTCCACTTT
>TRBD1|.|TRBV6-1|TRBJ2-1
CASSGKPGQGSVEQFF
TGTGCCAGCAGTGGGAAACCGGGACAGGGGTCGGTGGAGCAGTTCTTC
>TRBD1|few|TRBV6-5|TRBJ2-1
CASSYRGGTGGFYEQFF
TGTGCCAGCAGTTACCGGGGGGGGACAGGGGGCTTTTATGAGCAGTTCTTC
>.|few|TRBV6-5|TRBJ1-4
CASSYRGGYNEKLFF
TGTGCCAGCAGTTACCGGGGCGGATATAATGAAAAACTGTTTTTT
>.|.|TRBV5-1|TRBJ1-2
CASTGKSGSNYGYTF
TGCGCCAGCACTGGGAAATCGGGCAGTAACTATGGCTACACCTTC
>.|.|TRBV19|TRBJ2-1
CASSFPPVHEQFF
TGTGCCAGTAGTTTTCCCCCGGTCCATGAGCAGTTCTTC
>.|few|TRBV7-9|TRBJ1-2
CASSLNAGYGYTF
TGTGCCAGCAGCTTAAATGCCGGTTATGGCTACACCTTC
>TRBD1|.|TRBV5-1|TRBJ1-4
CASSPWDSFTATNEKLFF
TGCGCCAGCAGCCCCTGGGACAGCTTCACCGCAACTAATGAAAAACTGTTTTTT
>TRBD2|few|TRBV11-3|TRBJ2-1
CASSSTGTSFYNEQFF
TGTGCCAGCAGCTCAACCGGGACTAGCTTCTACAATGAGCAGTTCTTC
>TRBD1|few|TRBV2|TRBJ1-1
CASFRGTNTEAFF
TGTGCCAGCTTCAGGGGGACCAACACTGAAGCTTTCTTT
>.|few|TRBV29-1|TRBJ2-1
CSVRSSGANEQFF
TGCAGCGTTCGAAGTTCAGGGGCGAATGAGCAGTTCTTC
>.|few|TRBV15|TRBJ2-1
CATSRDNGGASYEQFF
TGTGCCACCAGCAGAGATAATGGCGGGGCTTCCTATGAGCAGTTCTTC
>TRBD1|.|TRBV10-3|TRBJ2-3
CAIRGQATDTQYF
TGTGCCATCAGGGGACAGGCTACAGATACGCAGTATTTT
>.|few|TRBV7-2|TRBJ2-3
CASSPQARGSKDTQYF
TGTGCCAGCAGCCCCCAAGCTCGGGGGAGTAAGGATACGCAGTATTTT
>TRBD2|few|TRBV7-9|TRBJ2-7
CASSQEWGGGSYEQYF
TGTGCCAGCAGCCAAGAGTGGGGGGGGGGCTCCTACGAGCAGTACTTC
>TRBD2|.|TRBV12-3/TRBV12-4|TRBJ2-1
CASSQTSGRSEQFF
TGTGCCAGCAGCCAGACTAGCGGGCGGAGTGAGCAGTTCTTC
>TRBD1|.|TRBV5-1|TRBJ1-2
CASRTHGQGSFGYTF
TGCGCCAGCAGAACCCACGGACAGGGGTCTTTTGGCTACACCTTC
>TRBD1|few|TRBV12-3/TRBV12-4|TRBJ1-5
CAIRDRLFSNQPQHF
TGTGCCATCCGGGACAGACTCTTTAGCAATCAGCCCCAGCATTTT
>.|.|TRBV4-3|TRBJ1-5
CASSHDRTNQPQHF
TGCGCCAGCAGCCACGACAGAACAAATCAGCCCCAGCATTTT
>.|.|TRBV20-1|TRBJ2-7
CSAQVEGAYEQYF
TGCAGTGCGCAAGTTGAGGGGGCCTACGAGCAGTACTTC
>.|few|TRBV7-9|TRBJ1-3
CASSPGPAGGNTIYF
TGTGCCAGCAGCCCCGGGCCGGCGGGGGGAAACACCATATATTTT
>TRBD1|few|TRBV20-1|TRBJ2-3
CSAGDLGTGITDTQYF
TGCAGTGCTGGGGATCTCGGGACAGGAATCACAGATACGCAGTATTTT
>.|many|TRBV5-1|TRBJ1-2
CASSYWETDYGYTF
TGCGCCAGCAGCTACTGGGAGACCGACTATGGCTACACCTTC
>.|few|TRBV19|TRBJ1-2
CASSMGYGYTF
TGTGCCAGTAGTATGGGGTATGGCTACACCTTC
>.|few|TRBV7-9|TRBJ2-3
CASTIGGADTQYF
TGTGCCAGCACAATAGGGGGTGCAGATACGCAGTATTTT
>TRBD2|.|TRBV7-3|TRBJ2-1
CASSPAGLAGGGSYNEQFF
TGTGCCAGCAGCCCCGCCGGACTAGCGGGGGGAGGGAGCTACAATGAGCAGTTCTTC
>TRBD1|.|TRBV25-1|TRBJ1-4
CASSVTGGNEKLFF
TGTGCCAGCAGTGTAACAGGGGGTAATGAAAAACTGTTTTTT
>.|few|TRBV29-1|TRBJ1-2
CSVSRANYGYTF
TGCAGCGTATCGAGGGCTAACTATGGCTACACCTTC
>.|many|TRBV5-1|TRBJ2-1
CASSLVSVGGEQFF
TGCGCCAGCAGCTTGGTTTCAGTAGGGGGTGAGCAGTTCTTC
>TRBD2|.|TRBV20-1|TRBJ2-1
CSARDMMQRGGLYEQFF
TGCAGTGCTAGAGATATGATGCAGCGGGGGGGCCTTTATGAGCAGTTCTTC
>TRBD1|many|TRBV5-1|TRBJ1-1
CASSSRQGNTEAFF
TGCGCCAGCAGCTCCCGACAGGGGAACACTGAAGCTTTCTTT
>.|few|TRBV20-1|TRBJ2-5
CSASSSGQETQYF
TGCAGTGCTAGCTCGTCGGGTCAAGAGACCCAGTACTTC
>.|few|TRBV5-5|TRBJ2-3
CASSFDRSTGTQYF
TGTGCCAGCAGCTTTGACAGGAGCACGGGTACGCAGTATTTT
>TRBD2|.|TRBV19|TRBJ2-4
CASSPSGALNIQYF
TGTGCCAGTAGTCCAAGCGGGGCCCTAAACATTCAGTACTTC
>TRBD1|.|TRBV5-8|TRBJ2-1
CASSQGTVVHNEQFF
TGTGCCAGCAGCCAGGGGACAGTGGTCCACAATGAGCAGTTCTTC